Listed here are 29 T cell receptor beta chains from one sample, sequenced in a study of cytomegalovirus exposure and HLA in healthy donors. This PCR relied on a set of 60 Vbeta primers and 13 Jbeta primers. The assay was immunoSEQ multiplex PCR, and TCRdb's table has in-frame clones only and misses some. The sample has about 200,000 clones; 73% are singletons. Sequenced input: PBMCs. These receptors originate from a young woman in good health and CMV-seronegative.

V is TRBV5-4 and J is TRBJ2-1, with a weak D call TRBD1 (6 bases). The CDR3 is 16 amino acids. Germline values: CDR1 SGHNT, CDR2 YYREEE (reference sequence). The V and J ends lost 0 bases and 5 bases respectively, with 15 bases between them. CDR3 nucleotides: TGTGCCAGCAGCTTGGAGGACAGACTAAAGCACAATGAGCAGTTCTTC. Translated, it gives CASSLEDRLKHNEQFF.

The V call is TRBV9, the J call TRBJ1-4, with D possibly matching TRBD1 (5 bases). CDR3 length: 14 amino acids. V was pared by 4 bases and J by 8 bases, with 15 bases between. Per the germline V gene, CDR1 is SGDLS and CDR2 is YYNGEE. The CDR3 reads CASSHPGRDEKLFF. In DNA form, the CDR3 reads TGTGCCAGCAGCCATCCCGGGAGGGACGAAAAACTGTTTTTT.

Written as DNA, the CDR3 is TGCGCCAGCAGCACTCAGGGGCTTACCTATGGCTACACCTTC. Translation gives CASSTQGLTYGYTF. The chain uses TRBV5-1 and TRBJ1-2; possible D gene TRBD1, 6 bases. The CDR3 covers 14 residues. The V and J ends lost 4 bases and 4 bases respectively, with 14 bases between them. Germline lookup yields CDR1 SGHRS and CDR2 YFSETQ.

The chain is built from TRBV7-9 and TRBJ1-6; 7 nucleotides match TRBD1. The germline V gene has CDR1 SEHNR and CDR2 FQNEAQ (reference sequence). J gave up 10 bases and V 6 bases, and 9 bases lay outside the gene matches. The CDR3 length is 14 residues. The CDR3 loop reads CASRDTGEVSPLHF. The CDR3 DNA reads TGTGCCAGCAGGGATACAGGGGAAGTATCACCCCTCCACTTT.

The genes are TRBV27 and TRBJ2-7; 7 nucleotides match TRBD1. This CDR3 spans 16 amino acids. The junction had 14 bases not matched to a gene; V was cut back by 4 bases and J by 5 bases. Per the germline V gene, CDR1 is MNHEY and CDR2 is SMNVEV (reference sequence). The CDR3 DNA reads TGTGCCAGCAGTTCCCCCTCCCGGACAGGAGTAAACGAGCAGTACTTC. Its translation: CASSSPSRTGVNEQYF.

V gene TRBV30 combines with J gene TRBJ1-4, with 9 bases aligning to TRBD1. Trimming cost V 3 bases and J 3 bases; bases outside gene matches: 11. This CDR3 contains 17 residues. Germline assignment: CDR1 GTSNPN and CDR2 SVGIG (reference sequence). Written as DNA, the CDR3 is TGTGCCTGGAGCCACGTAGGACAGGGGCTTTCTAATGAAAAACTGTTTTTT. Protein product: CAWSHVGQGLSNEKLFF.

The rearrangement uses TRBV15 and TRBJ2-1; weak D call: TRBD2 (6 bases). CDR1 and CDR2 (germline): LNHNV, YYDKDF (reference sequence). Trimming shortened V by 0 bases and J by 6 bases, and 12 bases separated the two germline ends. This CDR3 is 15 amino acids long. This chain's CDR3 is CATSREWRGGNEQFF. DNA for the CDR3: TGTGCCACCAGCAGAGAATGGAGGGGAGGCAATGAGCAGTTCTTC.

The genes are TRBV9 and TRBJ2-1; TRBD1 is a possible D gene (6 bases). The CDR3 totals 13 residues. Trimming shortened V by 2 bases and J by 7 bases, and 10 bases separated the two germline ends. Germline values: CDR1 SGDLS, CDR2 YYNGEE. The CDR3 spells CASSVDRYNEQFF. CDR3 bases: TGTGCCAGCAGCGTTGACAGGTATAATGAGCAGTTCTTC.

V is TRBV5-6 and J is TRBJ1-3; 7 bases match TRBD1. Germline lookup yields CDR1 SGHDT and CDR2 YYEEEE. J was trimmed by 2 bases and V by 4 bases; bases with no gene match: 6. The CDR3 runs to 15 residues. The CDR3 region is CASSTRQGAGNTIYF. The CDR3 DNA sequence: TGTGCCAGCAGCACGAGACAGGGAGCTGGAAACACCATATATTTT.

This clone was counted once. The V gene is TRBV4-1, the J gene TRBJ2-1, with TRBD2 matching 8 bases. V was clipped by 4 bases and J by 0 bases; unmatched bases: 14. CDR1 and CDR2 (germline): MGHRA, YSYEKL. The CDR3 has 19 residues. CDR3 sequence: CASSPQSSGYRSSYNEQFF. CDR3 nucleotides: TGCGCCAGCAGCCCTCAGTCTAGCGGGTATCGGAGCTCCTACAATGAGCAGTTCTTC.

The chain links TRBV11-2 to TRBJ2-1; D unclear. The V gene lost 6 bases and the J gene lost 4 bases, with 10 bases spanning the gap. The CDR3 contains 13 residues. The V gene's germline CDR1 is SGHAT and CDR2 FQNNGV. The CDR3 region is CASRPELYNEQFF. In nucleotides, the CDR3 is TGTGCCAGCAGACCCGAACTTTACAATGAGCAGTTCTTC.

DNA for the CDR3: TGTGCCAGCAGTTACCTCGGACGGGGGAATCAGCCCCAGCATTTT. Protein: CASSYLGRGNQPQHF. This chain joins TRBV6-6 and TRBJ1-5, with D tentatively TRBD1 (5 bases). From germline, CDR1 is MNHNY and CDR2 SVGAGI (reference sequence). The CDR3 totals 15 residues. The germline V and J ends were trimmed by 2 bases and 4 bases, with 12 bases remaining between them.

This rearrangement joins TRBV18 to TRBJ1-4, with D perhaps matching TRBD1 (5 bases). Trimming shortened V by 6 bases and J by 1 base, and 12 bases separated the two germline ends. CDR3 length: 15 amino acids. The germline V gene encodes CDR1 KGHSH and CDR2 LQKENI. The CDR3 sequence: CASSPRQLTNEKLFF. CDR3 bases: TGTGCCAGCTCCCCCAGACAGTTAACTAATGAAAAACTGTTTTTT.

V gene TRBV27 combines with J gene TRBJ2-7; 10 bases map to TRBD1. Germline lookup yields CDR1 MNHEY and CDR2 SMNVEV (reference sequence). The CDR3 length is 14 residues. The V segment lost 3 bases and the J segment 2 bases; nucleotides outside the gene matches: 1. The CDR3 DNA follows: TGTGCCAGCAGTTTGGGACAGGGGACCTACGAGCAGTACTTC. Protein product: CASSLGQGTYEQYF.

The chain combines TRBV11-2 with TRBJ1-5; D is possibly TRBD1 (5 bases). V was clipped by 6 bases and J by 9 bases, with 9 bases between them. Germline lookup yields CDR1 SGHAT and CDR2 FQNNGV. The CDR3 spans 11 residues. The CDR3 here is CASRAGGPQHF. The CDR3 DNA follows: TGTGCCAGCAGAGCCGGGGGGCCCCAGCATTTT. Full variable domain (rest looked up from reference TRBV11-2 and TRBJ1-5): EAGVAQSPRYKIIEKRQSVAFWCNPISGHATLYWYQQILGQGPKLLIQFQNNGVVDDSQLPKDRFSAERLKGVDSTLKIQPAKLEDSAVYLCASRAGGPQHFGDGTRLSIL.

The V call is TRBV6-4, the J call TRBJ2-1; TRBD2 agrees at 11 bases. V shed 6 bases and J 1 base; nucleotides not matched to a gene: 5. CDR1 is MRHNA and CDR2 is SNTAGT in the germline V gene. This CDR3 comprises 16 residues. The CDR3 region is CASSISSGGSYNEQFF. CDR3 in DNA: TGTGCCAGCAGCATCTCTAGCGGGGGGTCCTACAATGAGCAGTTCTTC.

V and J are TRBV11-2 and TRBJ1-1, with D perhaps TRBD1 (5 bases). Per germline, CDR1 SGHAT and CDR2 FQNNGV. This CDR3 is built from 16 residues. The V end was cut by 5 bases, the J end by 1 base, with 17 bases between. CDR3: CASSRRPGNGNTEAFF. In DNA form, the CDR3 reads TGTGCCAGCAGCCGGCGTCCAGGGAACGGGAACACTGAAGCTTTCTTT.

V and J are TRBV10-3 and TRBJ1-1, with D maybe TRBD1 (6 bases). The CDR3 is made up of 14 amino acids. CDR1 is ENHRY, CDR2 SYGVKD, per germline. The V end was cut by 3 bases, the J end by 6 bases, with 14 bases between. The CDR3 region has the DNA TGTGCCATCAGTGAACGAGGGGGGAGGGCTGAAGCTTTCTTT. Its protein is CAISERGGRAEAFF.

The chain couples TRBV5-1 to TRBJ2-1; tentative D call: TRBD2 (5 bases). CDR3 length: 15 amino acids. Germline V gives CDR1 SGHRS, CDR2 YFSETQ. The V end lost 0 bases, the J end lost 0 bases, and 7 bases lay between the germline ends. CDR3 residues: CASSLERFSYNEQFF. CDR3 sequence (DNA): TGCGCCAGCAGCTTGGAGCGGTTCTCCTACAATGAGCAGTTCTTC.

The chain joins TRBV6-1 to TRBJ2-5; 12 bases match TRBD2. The DNA end favors TRBJ2-7, so the J call may be wrong. The CDR3 is made up of 14 amino acids. Germline CDR1 is MNHNS and CDR2 is SASEGT. As DNA, the CDR3 is TGTGCCAGCAGTGAACTAGCGGGGGGGCACGAGCAGTACTTC. This codes for CASSELAGGHEQYF.

The rearrangement uses TRBV7-3 and TRBJ1-1; possibly TRBD1 for D (6 bases). Germline V gene data show CDR1 as SGHTA and CDR2 as FQGTGA. V lost 5 bases and J lost 8, with 18 bases in between. The CDR3 has 14 residues. The CDR3 here is CASSQIAGAGEAFF. The CDR3 DNA follows: TGTGCCAGCAGCCAAATCGCGGGGGCTGGAGAAGCTTTCTTT.

The V call is TRBV11-3, the J call TRBJ1-1, with TRBD1 matching over 9 bases. This CDR3 contains 15 residues. CDR1 is SGHNT and CDR2 is YENEEA in the germline V gene. Trimming took 5 bases from V and 5 from J; bases not matched to a gene: 9. The CDR3 is CASSVTGGASTEAFF. The DNA of the CDR3 is TGTGCCAGCAGCGTAACAGGGGGCGCATCTACTGAAGCTTTCTTT.

The chain carries TRBV11-2 and TRBJ2-1, with 8 bases lining up with TRBD2. The J segment lost 14 bases and the V segment lost 0 bases, leaving 6 bases of the junction unmatched. Germline CDR1 SGHAT, CDR2 FQNNGV. The CDR3 is 13 amino acids. The CDR3 spells CASSLDRGLEEFF. The CDR3, as DNA: TGTGCCAGCAGCTTAGATCGGGGACTAGAGGAGTTCTTC.

The genes are TRBV7-3 and TRBJ2-5, with TRBD2 matching 8 bases. The CDR3 consists of 15 residues. Trimming at V came to 5 bases and at J to 5 bases, leaving 10 bases not matched to a gene. Germline CDR1 reads SGHTA; CDR2 reads FQGTGA. The CDR3 region has the DNA TGTGCCAGCAGCGATACCGGGACTAGAACGGAGACCCAGTACTTC. Residues: CASSDTGTRTETQYF. Full variable domain (remainder filled in from reference TRBV7-3 and TRBJ2-5): GAGVSQTPSNKVTEKGKYVELRCDPISGHTALYWYRQSLGQGPEFLIYFQGTGAADDSGLPNDRFFAVRPEGSVSTLKIQRTERGDSAVYLCASSDTGTRTETQYFGPGTRLLVL.

This chain joins TRBV27 and TRBJ2-7; a weak D match, TRBD2 (6 bases). This CDR3 region has 13 residues. The ends were cut back, 6 bases at V and 3 bases at J, with 12 bases in the middle. Germline V lookup: CDR1 MNHEY, CDR2 SMNVEV (reference sequence). The CDR3 sequence: CASSLGTYYEQYF. The CDR3 bases are TGTGCCAGCAGCCTCGGGACTTACTACGAGCAGTACTTC.

In its sample, this clone was seen a few times. The V and J genes are TRBV11-3 and TRBJ1-1; D is perhaps TRBD1 (6 bases). The CDR3 runs to 15 residues. With 6 bases removed from V and 0 bases from J, the gap between germline ends came to 14 bases. CDR1 is SGHNT and CDR2 is YENEEA in the germline V gene. Here the CDR3 reads CASSSGQGLNTEAFF. The CDR3 nucleotides are TGTGCCAGCAGTTCCGGTCAGGGGTTGAACACTGAAGCTTTCTTT.

The chain combines TRBV9 with TRBJ1-1; 9 bases fit TRBD1. Germline V gene sequence: CDR1 SGDLS, CDR2 YYNGEE. V lost 0 bases and J lost 5; bases outside the gene matches: 5. The CDR3 totals 15 residues. The CDR3 nucleotides are TGTGCCAGCAGCGTAGGCGGGACAGGGTCGACTGAAGCTTTCTTT. Protein: CASSVGGTGSTEAFF.

This clone is a singleton in its sample. V usage is TRBV13 and J usage is TRBJ1-4, with D possibly being TRBD1 (5 bases). Germline V CDR1 and CDR2: PRHDT, FYEKMQ (reference sequence). Trimming cost V 2 bases and J 3 bases, with 16 bases left between them. The CDR3 length is 17 residues. The CDR3 loop is CASSLQTAPRANEKLFF. In DNA form, the CDR3 reads TGTGCCAGCAGCTTACAGACAGCCCCTCGGGCTAATGAAAAACTGTTTTTT.

CDR3 sequence: CASKYQDSLFNEQFF. CDR3 sequence (DNA): TGTGCCAGCAAGTATCAGGACAGCCTCTTCAATGAGCAGTTCTTC. The chain carries TRBV27 and TRBJ2-1; weak D call: TRBD1 (6 bases). V was clipped by 7 bases and J by 6 bases, with 19 bases between them. CDR3 length: 15 amino acids. CDR1 and CDR2 from the germline V gene are MNHEY and SMNVEV (reference sequence).